A selection of T cell receptor beta chains follows, all from one sample in a study of regulatory dendritic cells for organ transplantation. The table came from immunoSEQ multiplex PCR; TCRdb's copy has only in-frame clones and leaves some out. The sample carries approximately 19,000 clones, about 70% recorded once. The sequenced sample consisted of memory CD4+ T cells from blood. Receptors originate from a human donor in good health. The CDR3 runs from the conserved cysteine through the conserved F or W. The D gene is left open where the match is weak. Clone size is given for some rows only: seen once, a few or many times, or a class if the clone is expanded.

abundance,v_gene,j_gene,d_gene,CDR3aa,CDR3nt
-,TRBV7-2,TRBJ1-2,TRBD1,CASSPGTGSGGYTF,TGTGCCAGCAGCCCAGGGACAGGTTCGGGGGGCTACACCTTC
few,TRBV4-1,TRBJ1-2,TRBD1,CASSRDRAAYGYTF,TGCGCCAGCAGCAGGGACAGGGCCGCCTATGGCTACACCTTC
few,TRBV5-1,TRBJ2-1,-,CASSLRGGDNEQFF,TGCGCCAGCAGCTTGAGGGGGGGAGACAATGAGCAGTTCTTC
-,TRBV19,TRBJ1-3,-,CASTPLSSGNTIYF,TGTGCCAGTACCCCTCTGAGCTCTGGAAACACCATATATTTT
-,TRBV5-1,TRBJ2-5,-,CASSLVPEETQYF,TGCGCCAGCAGCTTGGTTCCAGAAGAGACCCAGTACTTC
once,TRBV5-4,TRBJ2-5,-,CASSVGLKETQYF,TGTGCCAGCAGCGTTGGACTAAAAGAGACCCAGTACTTC
-,TRBV2,TRBJ2-7,-,CASSGQSREQYF,TGTGCCAGCAGTGGACAGAGCCGGGAGCAGTACTTC
-,TRBV29-1,TRBJ2-7,TRBD1,CSATPGTGFDEQYF,TGCAGCGCCACCCCCGGGACAGGGTTCGACGAGCAGTACTTC
-,TRBV27,TRBJ2-2,-,CASSLWQRSTGELFF,TGTGCCAGCAGTTTGTGGCAGAGGAGTACCGGGGAGCTGTTTTTT
-,TRBV7-7,TRBJ1-5,-,CASSLGSGQPQHF,TGTGCCAGCAGCTTAGGGTCCGGTCAGCCCCAGCATTTT
-,TRBV27,TRBJ2-2,-,CASSLGQNTGELFF,TGTGCCAGCAGCCTGGGACAGAACACCGGGGAGCTGTTTTTT
-,TRBV5-6,TRBJ1-3,-,CASSLSRRSGNTIYF,TGTGCCAGCAGCCTCAGCAGGAGGTCTGGAAACACCATATATTTT
-,TRBV28,TRBJ2-2,TRBD2,CASSSGGLAGSTGELFF,TGTGCCAGCAGTTCCGGTGGACTAGCGGGGAGCACCGGGGAGCTGTTTTTT
-,TRBV5-4,TRBJ2-5,TRBD2,CASSLGLAGDRETQYF,TGTGCCAGCAGCCTTGGACTAGCGGGGGACCGTGAGACCCAGTACTTC